These 23 T cell receptor beta chains share one sample of origin, sequenced in a study of neurological immune-mediated disorders (dated by TCRdb to 2018 to 2020). The protocol used for the library was 5' RACE. Reads for this sample came from an Illumina HiSeq 2500. TCRdb cleaned the public reads at Q25 with fastp, built clones with MiXCR and kept in-frame beta chains. Entries are consolidated by CDR3 protein sequence, retaining the most common genes and DNA. The sample includes 49,000 or so distinct CDR3 sequences, with roughly 17% observed a single time. The top ten clones comprise roughly 4.5% of the sample. Sequencing used PBMCs. The receptors were sampled from a man in his fifties or sixties in good health.

This rearrangement joins TRBV6-2 or TRBV6-3 to TRBJ2-5, with TRBD2 matching over 7 bases. V dropped 7 bases and J dropped 5; count of bases not matched to a gene: 13. This CDR3 contains 15 residues. Germline V gene data show CDR1 as MNHEY and CDR2 as SVGEGT. The CDR3 region has the DNA TGTGCCAGCACCATTGGGAGGGTAGTTCGCGAGACCCAGTACTTC. This codes for CASTIGRVVRETQYF.

A remark on this clonotype: This could be a read error, since a much larger clone is one nucleotide away. J is TRBJ2-3 and V is TRBV7-9; 12 bases map to TRBD2. Per the germline V gene, CDR1 is SEHNR and CDR2 is FQNEAQ (reference sequence). The CDR3 consists of 18 residues. V dropped 6 bases and J dropped 0; count of bases not matched to a gene: 10. The CDR3, as DNA: TGTGCCAGCAGTGTACCGGGACTAGCGGGTTTAAGCACAGATACGCAGTATTTT. Translation gives CASSVPGLAGLSTDTQYF.

This clonotype is judged medium-sized. The rearrangement joins TRBV5-1 to TRBJ2-1, with D tentatively TRBD2 (6 bases). Germline CDR1 reads SGHRS; CDR2 reads YFSETQ. Trimming shortened V by 5 bases and J by 6 bases, and 9 bases separated the two germline ends. CDR3 length: 12 residues. CDR3 loop: CASREAGNEQFF. As DNA, the CDR3 is TGCGCCAGCAGAGAAGCGGGCAATGAGCAGTTCTTC.

This clonotype was picked up many times. This sequence joins TRBV2 and TRBJ2-1, with D uncertain. Trimming took off 4 bases at V and 5 bases at J, with 18 bases between the two ends. This CDR3 region has 16 residues. Germline CDR1 reads SNHLY; CDR2 reads FYNNEI. The CDR3 protein is CASSVRGQPSNNEQFF. As DNA, the CDR3 is TGTGCCAGCAGTGTTAGAGGTCAACCGAGCAACAATGAGCAGTTCTTC.

This clonotype was detected many times. V usage is TRBV12-3 or TRBV12-4 and J usage is TRBJ2-1; 7 bases match TRBD2. The CDR3 length is 11 residues. V gave up 8 bases and J gave up 9 bases; unmatched junction bases: 4. CDR3 bases: TGTGCCAGCTCGCGGGGGTCTGAGCAGTTCTTC. This codes for CASSRGSEQFF.

This clonotype was counted at least ten times. The V call is TRBV9, the J call TRBJ2-7; D not resolved. This CDR3 contains 11 residues. The V gene lost 7 bases and the J gene lost 2 bases, with 7 bases spanning the gap. Per the germline V gene, CDR1 is SGDLS and CDR2 is YYNGEE. Here the CDR3 reads CASGQTYEQYF. In DNA form, the CDR3 reads TGTGCCAGCGGCCAGACCTACGAGCAGTACTTC.

This clonotype was seen ten or more times. The V gene is TRBV3-1, the J gene TRBJ2-1; 10 nucleotides align to TRBD2. The V gene's germline CDR1 is LGHDT and CDR2 YNNKEL (reference sequence). The CDR3 is 15 residues long. V was pared by 4 bases and J by 5 bases, with 5 bases of the junction left unmatched. CDR3 nucleotides: TGTGCCAGCAGCCTGAGCGGGAGGGCCAACAATGAGCAGTTCTTC. The encoded protein is CASSLSGRANNEQFF.

On this clonotype: Relative to the germline gene, one junction end is altered; a read error may explain this. The genes are TRBV10-3 and TRBJ2-1, with no clear D. The germline gives CDR1 ENHRY, CDR2 SYGVKD. CDR3 size: 12 residues. Written as DNA, the CDR3 is TGTGCCATCGAAGGGCCATACAATGAGAAGTTCTTC. Translating it yields CAIEGPYNEKFF.

This clonotype was observed many times. V usage is TRBV15 and J usage is TRBJ2-5; 9 bases align to TRBD1. CDR3 length equals 15 residues. Germline assignment: CDR1 LNHNV and CDR2 YYDKDF (reference sequence). Trimming took 5 bases from V and 4 from J; bases not matched to a gene: 8. The CDR3 reads CATSSTVDRGETQYF. CDR3 sequence (DNA): TGTGCCACCAGCTCTACCGTGGACAGGGGAGAGACCCAGTACTTC.

The table lists this clonotype with many counts. This chain joins TRBV12-3 or TRBV12-4 and TRBJ2-7; D is ambiguous. The CDR3 has 11 amino acids. V shed 7 bases and J shed 6 bases, with 10 bases lying between them. The DNA for the CDR3 is TGTGCCAGCAAAAGTGAGGCCGAGCAGTACTTC. The encoded protein is CASKSEAEQYF.

This clonotype was seen many times. The gene calls are TRBV5-1 and TRBJ2-7, with 7 bases fitting TRBD2. The CDR3 is 15 amino acids. Germline values: CDR1 SGHRS, CDR2 YFSETQ. V trimming: 6 bases; J trimming: 1 base; junction bases outside the gene matches: 10. The CDR3 DNA is TGCGCCAGCACGGCTAGCGGCAGCGGTTCCTACGAGCAGTACTTC. Protein: CASTASGSGSYEQYF.

This clonotype was seen repeatedly, ten times or more. V usage is TRBV5-1 and J usage is TRBJ2-2; D gene unclear. The length of the CDR3 is 14 residues. Between the trimmed V and J ends, which lost 4 bases and 4 bases, there was a span of 11 bases. In germline, CDR1 is SGHRS, CDR2 YFSETQ. As DNA, the CDR3 is TGCGCCAGCAGCCCACACCCGGGCACCGGGGAGCTGTTTTTT. Residues: CASSPHPGTGELFF. The full variable domain, in which reference TRBV5-1 and TRBJ2-2 provide the parts outside the CDR3, is KAGVTQTPRYLIKTRGQQVTLSCSPISGHRSVSWYQQTPGQGLQFLFEYFSETQRNKGNFPGRFSGRQFSNSRSEMNVSTLELGDSALYLCASSPHPGTGELFFGEGSRLTVL.

This clonotype showed up many times. The chain recombines TRBV5-1 with TRBJ2-3, with 7 bases aligning to TRBD1. Germline V lookup: CDR1 SGHRS, CDR2 YFSETQ. This CDR3 region has 14 residues. J gave up 5 bases and V 5 bases, and 8 bases lay outside the gene matches. The CDR3 protein is CASRLRQGVDTQYF. CDR3 nucleotide sequence: TGCGCCAGCAGACTTCGACAGGGCGTAGATACGCAGTATTTT.

The sample holds many counts of this clonotype. V and J are TRBV3-1 and TRBJ1-5; D not resolved. The germline gives CDR1 LGHDT, CDR2 YNNKEL (reference sequence). This CDR3 region has 13 residues. Trimming pared 4 bases from V and 7 bases from J, leaving 11 bases between. The CDR3 coding sequence is TGTGCCAGCAGCCCCCAGGATTTGCAGCCCCAGCATTTT. This encodes CASSPQDLQPQHF.

This clonotype was observed many times. This rearrangement joins TRBV7-9 to TRBJ1-4; 7 bases are a match to TRBD1. In germline, CDR1 is SEHNR, CDR2 FQNEAQ (reference sequence). This CDR3 is 14 amino acids long. Unmatched junction bases numbered 4, after V lost 5 bases and J lost 4 bases. The CDR3 reads CASSRDRFNEKLFF. In DNA form, the CDR3 reads TGTGCCAGCAGCCGGGACAGATTTAATGAAAAACTGTTTTTT.

This clonotype has at least ten counts. The rearrangement uses TRBV29-1 and TRBJ2-3, with D perhaps matching TRBD1 or TRBD2 (5 bases each). The CDR3 is 14 residues long. V dropped 6 bases and J dropped 0 bases, with 13 bases sitting between them. The germline V gene has CDR1 SQVTM and CDR2 ANQGSEA. CDR3 sequence reads: CSVGGTVSTDTQYF. The CDR3 DNA reads as TGCAGCGTGGGTGGGACGGTTAGCACAGATACGCAGTATTTT.

The V call is TRBV28, the J call TRBJ2-1; TRBD2 aligns across 10 bases. The V and J ends lost 6 bases and 7 bases, in that order; junction bases with no gene match: 9. CDR1 is MDHEN and CDR2 is SYDVKM in the germline V gene. The CDR3 length is 15 residues. Here the CDR3 DNA reads TGTGCCAGCAGACCCATACTAGCGGGACGGAATGAGCAGTTCTTC. Its translation is CASRPILAGRNEQFF. The variable domain in full, with the rest retrieved from reference TRBV28 and TRBJ2-1, is DVKVTQSSRYLVKRTGEKVFLECVQDMDHENMFWYRQDPGLGLRLIYFSYDVKMKEKGDIPEGYSVSREKKERFSLILESASTNQTSMYLCASRPILAGRNEQFFGPGTRLTVL.

Of note for this clonotype: The junction departs from germline at one end; a sequencing error may be responsible. The chain joins TRBV20-1 to TRBJ2-1; D not certain. Germline V lookup: CDR1 DFQATT, CDR2 SNEGSKA (reference sequence). The CDR3 loop spans 14 amino acids. The CDR3 DNA is TGCAGTGCTAGCGGACCATCCAGGCCCAATGGGCAGTTCTTC. Protein: CSASGPSRPNGQFF.

This clonotype was observed many times. The chain uses TRBV12-3 or TRBV12-4 and TRBJ2-2; D is unclear. The CDR3 totals 13 residues. The V end lost 6 bases, the J end lost 1 base, and 6 bases lay between the germline ends. DNA of the CDR3: TGTGCCAGCAGAGGACGGAACACCGGGGAGCTGTTTTTT. Amino acid sequence: CASRGRNTGELFF.

In this sample, this clonotype turned up many times. The chain links TRBV28 to TRBJ2-7, with 10 bases aligning to TRBD2. V lost 7 bases and J lost 1; bases outside the gene matches: 4. Germline V gene lookup returns CDR1 MDHEN and CDR2 SYDVKM. This CDR3 has 14 residues. The CDR3 DNA follows: TGTGCCAGCAATCGAGCGGGAGGGTCCTACGAGCAGTACTTC. Translated, it gives CASNRAGGSYEQYF.

The table lists this clonotype with many counts. The chain recombines TRBV4-1 with TRBJ1-1; 9 bases are shared with TRBD1. The V segment lost 3 bases and the J segment 5 bases; nucleotides outside the gene matches: 7. The germline gives CDR1 MGHRA, CDR2 YSYEKL. There are 15 residues in the CDR3. CDR3 region: CASSHPGQGRTEAFF. CDR3 nucleotides: TGCGCCAGCAGCCACCCGGGACAGGGAAGGACTGAAGCTTTCTTT.

This clonotype was picked up many times. This chain joins TRBV7-3 and TRBJ2-7; a weak D match, TRBD2 (5 bases). The CDR3 is made up of 15 amino acids. The V and J ends lost 5 bases and 4 bases respectively, with 18 bases between them. Germline V CDR1 and CDR2: SGHTA, FQGTGA. CDR3 DNA sequence: TGTGCCAGCAGCCCCCAAGGCGGGCCGGGATACGAGCAGTACTTC. Its protein is CASSPQGGPGYEQYF. Based on the CDR3 plus reference TRBV7-3 and TRBJ2-7, the full variable domain is GAGVSQTPSNKVTEKGKYVELRCDPISGHTALYWYRQSLGQGPEFLIYFQGTGAADDSGLPNDRFFAVRPEGSVSTLKIQRTERGDSAVYLCASSPQGGPGYEQYFGPGTRLTVT.

This clonotype appeared many times. A junction boundary mismatches the germline segment, possibly from a read error. This sequence joins TRBV29-1 and TRBJ1-3, with TRBD1 identical over 7 bases. The germline CDR1 and CDR2 sequences are SQVTM and ANQGSEA. The CDR3 loop spans 14 amino acids. CDR3 sequence reads: CSVHQPGQPSREDF. CDR3 coding DNA: TGCAGCGTACACCAGCCGGGACAGCCTTCCCGCGAGGATTTT. The full variable domain, in which reference TRBV29-1 and TRBJ1-3 provide the parts outside the CDR3, is SAVISQKPSRDICQRGTSLTIQCQVDSQVTMMFWYRQQPGQSLTLIATANQGSEATYESGFVIDKFPISRPNLTFSTLTVSNMSPEDSSIYLCSVHQPGQPSREDFGEGSWLTVV.